This entry lists 10 T cell receptor beta chains sequenced from one sample in a study of read filtering for tumor transcriptome and immune sequencing. From around 0.4 ug of RNA, a library with molecular barcoded alpha/delta and beta/gamma adaptors was made. One entry per CDR3 protein results from TCRdb running MiXCR on the reads. The sample carries some 41,000 distinct CDR3 sequences, 10% to 15% recorded once. Source material: a population of CD138-negative cells sorted from bone marrow. All receptors come from a donor aged 40 or over with multiple myeloma.

This clonotype was picked up many times. This chain joins TRBV28 and TRBJ2-3; 13 positions match TRBD2. Germline lookup yields CDR1 MDHEN and CDR2 SYDVKM. The CDR3 contains 16 residues. The V and J ends lost 4 bases and 3 bases, in that order; junction bases with no gene match: 4. CDR3 sequence (DNA): TGTGCCAGCAGTTCTCCGGGACTAGCGGGGACAGATACGCAGTATTTT. This codes for CASSSPGLAGTDTQYF.

CDR3: CASSYYGTGTDSGNTIYF. The CDR3 DNA reads TGTGCCAGCAGTTACTACGGAACCGGGACAGACTCTGGAAACACCATATATTTT. The chain is built from TRBV6-6 and TRBJ1-3, with TRBD1 matching over 7 bases. Trimming cost V 1 base and J 0 bases; bases outside gene matches: 9. This CDR3 is built from 18 residues. CDR1 is MNHNY and CDR2 is SVGAGI in the germline V gene (reference sequence).

This clonotype was detected ten times or more. J is TRBJ2-4 and V is TRBV7-2; no firm D call. Germline CDR1 SGHTA, CDR2 FQGNSA. The V end was cut by 5 bases, the J end by 6 bases, with 17 bases between. The CDR3 spans 15 residues. The CDR3 is CASSDQAVPGNIQYF. For the CDR3, the DNA is TGTGCCAGCAGCGATCAGGCAGTCCCAGGAAACATTCAGTACTTC.

There are many counts of this clonotype. The rearrangement joins TRBV4-2 to TRBJ2-3, with 10 bases identical to TRBD2. CDR1 and CDR2 (germline): LGHNA, YNFKEQ. CDR3 length: 16 residues. The trim removed 0 bases at V and 5 bases at J, leaving 5 bases unmatched. The CDR3 reads CASSQESSGGGDTQYF. As DNA, the CDR3 is TGTGCCAGCAGCCAAGAGTCTAGCGGGGGCGGAGATACGCAGTATTTT.

In its sample, this clonotype was seen many times. The J gene is TRBJ2-1, the V gene TRBV9, with D hard to call. The CDR3 extends over 14 amino acids. Trimming pared 0 bases from V and 3 bases from J, leaving 7 bases between. Germline assignment: CDR1 SGDLS and CDR2 YYNGEE. CDR3 loop: CASSVDGIYNEQFF. The CDR3 DNA is TGTGCCAGCAGCGTAGATGGAATCTACAATGAGCAGTTCTTC.

This clonotype occurred many times. The chain employs TRBV3-1 and TRBJ1-1; D remains unclear. CDR1 is LGHDT and CDR2 is YNNKEL in the germline V gene (reference sequence). V lost 4 bases and J 0 bases, leaving 9 bases between the germline ends. The CDR3 has 14 residues. As DNA, the CDR3 is TGTGCCAGCAGCCCCCTGGGCATGAACACTGAAGCTTTCTTT. Its protein product is CASSPLGMNTEAFF.

This clonotype was counted many times. V is TRBV28 and J is TRBJ1-1, with no clear D. In germline, CDR1 is MDHEN, CDR2 SYDVKM. Trimming stripped 2 bases from V and 1 base from J, with 8 bases between. There are 14 residues in the CDR3. The DNA for the CDR3 is TGTGCCAGCAGTTTAACGGCTGGGAACACTGAAGCTTTCTTT. Encoded protein: CASSLTAGNTEAFF. The complete variable domain, with remaining parts taken from reference TRBV28 and TRBJ1-1, reads DVKVTQSSRYLVKRTGEKVFLECVQDMDHENMFWYRQDPGLGLRLIYFSYDVKMKEKGDIPEGYSVSREKKERFSLILESASTNQTSMYLCASSLTAGNTEAFFGQGTRLTVV.

To note about this clonotype: A single base separates this from a much larger clone, so it may be a read error. This chain joins TRBV5-4 and TRBJ2-3; D is ambiguous. CDR1 and CDR2 from the germline V gene are SGHNT and YYREEE (reference sequence). The CDR3 is 14 amino acids. CDR3: CANSLVLGTDTQYF. The CDR3 nucleotides are TGTGCCAACAGCTTGGTATTAGGGACAGATACGCAGTATTTT.

As regards this clonotype: At one of its ends the junction is not consistent with the germline gene, which may arise from a read error. The V call is TRBV5-6, the J call TRBJ2-7; D not certain. The CDR3 is 14 residues long. Germline V CDR1 and CDR2: SGHDT, YYEEEE. This CDR3 is CASSRVENTYELYF. The CDR3 DNA sequence: TGCGCCAGCAGCAGAGTAGAGAATACGTACGAGCTGTACTTC.

This clonotype was counted many times. The chain carries TRBV7-8 and TRBJ2-3; D gene uncertain. The CDR3 runs 14 residues. CDR1 and CDR2 (germline): SGHVS, FQNEAQ. With 1 base removed from V and 2 bases from J, the gap between germline ends came to 7 bases. The CDR3 DNA reads TGTGCCAGCAGCTTAGTTGGACCCACAGATACGCAGTATTTT. Translation gives CASSLVGPTDTQYF.